A selection of T cell receptor beta chains follows, all from one sample in a study of control samples from healthy donors and cancer patients. Assay: immunoSEQ multiplex PCR; the TCRdb copy retains only in-frame clones and omits some. The table lists 150,000 to 200,000 clones, just over 90% of them singletons. Source material: blood. The receptors here all came from a man aged 25 to 45 in good health. Each CDR3 is given with its conserved first and last residue. D genes are given only for firm matches. Only some rows state a clone size, as once, few, many or a class for expanded clones.

abundance: NA; d_gene: NA; j_gene: TRBJ1-1; v_gene: TRBV30; CDR3aa: CAWSDRDTEAFF; CDR3nt: TGTGCCTGGAGTGACAGGGACACTGAAGCTTTCTTT
abundance: NA; d_gene: NA; j_gene: TRBJ1-3; v_gene: TRBV5-1; CDR3aa: CASKLDTGTGNTIYF; CDR3nt: TGCGCCAGCAAGCTTGATACAGGGACTGGAAACACCATATATTTT
abundance: NA; d_gene: NA; j_gene: TRBJ2-7; v_gene: TRBV14; CDR3aa: CASSQGTYTGAPAYEQYF; CDR3nt: TGTGCCAGCAGCCAAGGCACCTACACGGGGGCCCCCGCCTACGAGCAGTACTTC
abundance: NA; d_gene: NA; j_gene: TRBJ1-2; v_gene: TRBV9; CDR3aa: CASSNTYGYTF; CDR3nt: TGTGCCAGCAGCAACACCTATGGCTACACCTTC
abundance: NA; d_gene: NA; j_gene: TRBJ1-2; v_gene: TRBV10-3; CDR3aa: CAISEWTNYGYTF; CDR3nt: TGTGCCATCAGTGAGTGGACTAACTATGGCTACACCTTC
abundance: NA; d_gene: TRBD2; j_gene: TRBJ2-5; v_gene: TRBV5-1; CDR3aa: CASSSNRLAGAETQYF; CDR3nt: TGCGCCAGCAGCTCAAACAGACTAGCGGGGGCAGAGACCCAGTACTTC
abundance: NA; d_gene: TRBD1; j_gene: TRBJ2-5; v_gene: TRBV12-3/TRBV12-4; CDR3aa: CASSPDRGETQYF; CDR3nt: TGTGCCAGCAGCCCGGACAGGGGAGAGACCCAGTACTTC
abundance: few; d_gene: NA; j_gene: TRBJ1-1; v_gene: TRBV13; CDR3aa: CASSALQVNTEAFF; CDR3nt: TGTGCCAGCAGCGCACTACAAGTGAACACTGAAGCTTTCTTT
abundance: NA; d_gene: TRBD1; j_gene: TRBJ1-1; v_gene: TRBV27; CDR3aa: CASSDNRGLTEAFF; CDR3nt: TGTGCCAGCAGCGACAACAGGGGGCTGACTGAAGCTTTCTTT
abundance: NA; d_gene: TRBD2; j_gene: TRBJ2-5; v_gene: TRBV5-4; CDR3aa: CASSSGDLQETQYF; CDR3nt: TGTGCCAGCAGTAGCGGGGACCTCCAAGAGACCCAGTACTTC
abundance: NA; d_gene: NA; j_gene: TRBJ1-4; v_gene: TRBV5-5; CDR3aa: CASSSTGPNEKLFF; CDR3nt: TGTGCCAGCAGCTCGACAGGCCCAAATGAAAAACTGTTTTTT
abundance: NA; d_gene: TRBD1; j_gene: TRBJ1-2; v_gene: TRBV2; CDR3aa: CASKTLGQGGYGYTF; CDR3nt: TGTGCCAGCAAGACTCTAGGCCAGGGGGGTTATGGCTACACCTTC
abundance: NA; d_gene: TRBD1; j_gene: TRBJ1-6; v_gene: TRBV18; CDR3aa: CASSQTGANSPLHF; CDR3nt: TGTGCCAGCTCACAAACAGGGGCTAATTCACCCCTCCACTTT
abundance: NA; d_gene: TRBD1; j_gene: TRBJ2-7; v_gene: TRBV28; CDR3aa: CASSLGQGGREQYF; CDR3nt: TGTGCCAGCAGCCTCGGACAGGGCGGTAGGGAGCAGTACTTC
abundance: NA; d_gene: NA; j_gene: TRBJ1-6; v_gene: TRBV6-1; CDR3aa: CASSEGQGHNSPLHF; CDR3nt: TGTGCCAGCAGTGAAGGCCAGGGCCATAATTCACCCCTCCACTTT
abundance: NA; d_gene: NA; j_gene: TRBJ2-1; v_gene: TRBV19; CDR3aa: CASTLGNYNEQFF; CDR3nt: TGTGCCAGTACCCTCGGAAACTACAATGAGCAGTTCTTC
abundance: NA; d_gene: NA; j_gene: TRBJ2-5; v_gene: TRBV20-1; CDR3aa: CSAMGETQYF; CDR3nt: TGCAGTGCTATGGGGGAGACCCAGTACTTC
abundance: NA; d_gene: NA; j_gene: TRBJ1-1; v_gene: TRBV12-2; CDR3aa: CASRLVTGLGGGQNTEAFF; CDR3nt: TGTGCAAGTCGCTTAGTGACAGGTCTGGGCGGCGGGCAGAACACTGAAGCTTTCTTT
abundance: NA; d_gene: TRBD1; j_gene: TRBJ2-5; v_gene: TRBV7-2; CDR3aa: CASSIGTGPYQETQYF; CDR3nt: TGTGCCAGCAGCATCGGGACAGGACCCTACCAAGAGACCCAGTACTTC
abundance: NA; d_gene: NA; j_gene: TRBJ1-3; v_gene: TRBV28; CDR3aa: CAGSRHAGGNTIYF; CDR3nt: TGTGCCGGCAGCCGACACGCTGGGGGAAACACCATATATTTT
abundance: NA; d_gene: NA; j_gene: TRBJ1-2; v_gene: TRBV24-1; CDR3aa: CATSDSKGSGYGYTF; CDR3nt: TGTGCCACCAGTGATTCGAAAGGGTCTGGCTATGGCTACACCTTC
abundance: NA; d_gene: NA; j_gene: TRBJ2-2; v_gene: TRBV6-5; CDR3aa: CASNWRQGKTGELFF; CDR3nt: TGTGCCAGCAACTGGAGGCAGGGGAAAACCGGGGAGCTGTTTTTT
abundance: NA; d_gene: TRBD1; j_gene: TRBJ2-3; v_gene: TRBV11-2; CDR3aa: CASSLLPGQGLDTQYF; CDR3nt: TGTGCCAGCAGCCTTCTCCCGGGACAGGGGTTAGATACGCAGTATTTT
abundance: NA; d_gene: NA; j_gene: TRBJ1-1; v_gene: TRBV4-3; CDR3aa: CASSPGPARQNTEAFF; CDR3nt: TGCGCCAGCAGCCCCGGCCCGGCCCGGCAGAACACTGAAGCTTTCTTT
abundance: NA; d_gene: NA; j_gene: TRBJ1-2; v_gene: TRBV24-1; CDR3aa: CATPGRNYGYTF; CDR3nt: TGTGCCACCCCCGGGAGGAACTATGGCTACACCTTC
abundance: NA; d_gene: NA; j_gene: TRBJ1-5; v_gene: TRBV30; CDR3aa: CAWANWNQPQHF; CDR3nt: TGTGCCTGGGCCAATTGGAATCAGCCCCAGCATTTT
abundance: NA; d_gene: TRBD1; j_gene: TRBJ1-6; v_gene: TRBV10-3; CDR3aa: CAISGPPGQGSSYNSPLHF; CDR3nt: TGTGCCATCAGTGGCCCCCCGGGACAGGGGTCATCCTATAATTCACCCCTCCACTTT
abundance: NA; d_gene: NA; j_gene: TRBJ2-1; v_gene: TRBV28; CDR3aa: CASSFKGDYNEQFF; CDR3nt: TGTGCCAGCAGTTTTAAGGGGGACTACAATGAGCAGTTCTTC
abundance: NA; d_gene: NA; j_gene: TRBJ1-4; v_gene: TRBV23-1; CDR3aa: CASSRGRRSNEKLFF; CDR3nt: TGCGCCAGCAGTAGGGGACGGCGATCTAATGAAAAACTGTTTTTT
abundance: NA; d_gene: TRBD1; j_gene: TRBJ1-2; v_gene: TRBV27; CDR3aa: CASSLTGQGAGGYTF; CDR3nt: TGTGCCAGCAGTTTAACTGGACAGGGGGCCGGTGGCTACACCTTC
abundance: NA; d_gene: TRBD1; j_gene: TRBJ2-7; v_gene: TRBV12-5; CDR3aa: CASGYGTGSGEQYF; CDR3nt: TGTGCTAGTGGTTACGGGACAGGGTCAGGCGAGCAGTACTTC
abundance: once; d_gene: NA; j_gene: TRBJ2-5; v_gene: TRBV6-1; CDR3aa: CASSEGLPQETQYF; CDR3nt: TGTGCCAGCAGTGAGGGATTGCCTCAAGAGACCCAGTACTTC
abundance: NA; d_gene: NA; j_gene: TRBJ1-5; v_gene: TRBV18; CDR3aa: CASSPEAGSNQPQHF; CDR3nt: TGTGCCAGCTCACCGGAGGCTGGGAGCAATCAGCCCCAGCATTTT
abundance: NA; d_gene: NA; j_gene: TRBJ1-1; v_gene: TRBV7-9; CDR3aa: CASSFGAGAEAFF; CDR3nt: TGTGCCAGCAGCTTCGGGGCTGGAGCTGAAGCTTTCTTT
abundance: once; d_gene: TRBD1; j_gene: TRBJ1-2; v_gene: TRBV6-2/TRBV6-3; CDR3aa: CASSQTGHYGYTF; CDR3nt: TGTGCCAGCAGTCAGACAGGGCACTATGGCTACACCTTC
abundance: NA; d_gene: TRBD2; j_gene: TRBJ2-7; v_gene: TRBV28; CDR3aa: CASSPSGRSYEQYF; CDR3nt: TGTGCCAGCAGTCCTAGCGGGAGGTCCTACGAGCAGTACTTC
abundance: NA; d_gene: NA; j_gene: TRBJ1-2; v_gene: TRBV4-2; CDR3aa: CASSPLGETNYGYTF; CDR3nt: TGTGCCAGCAGCCCCTTGGGAGAAACTAACTATGGCTACACCTTC
abundance: NA; d_gene: NA; j_gene: TRBJ2-1; v_gene: TRBV7-8; CDR3aa: CASSPQRVGSNEQFF; CDR3nt: TGTGCCAGCAGCCCACAGCGAGTTGGGAGTAATGAGCAGTTCTTC
abundance: NA; d_gene: NA; j_gene: TRBJ2-5; v_gene: TRBV12-3/TRBV12-4; CDR3aa: CASSPAGETQYF; CDR3nt: TGTGCCAGCAGTCCCGCGGGGGAGACCCAGTACTTC